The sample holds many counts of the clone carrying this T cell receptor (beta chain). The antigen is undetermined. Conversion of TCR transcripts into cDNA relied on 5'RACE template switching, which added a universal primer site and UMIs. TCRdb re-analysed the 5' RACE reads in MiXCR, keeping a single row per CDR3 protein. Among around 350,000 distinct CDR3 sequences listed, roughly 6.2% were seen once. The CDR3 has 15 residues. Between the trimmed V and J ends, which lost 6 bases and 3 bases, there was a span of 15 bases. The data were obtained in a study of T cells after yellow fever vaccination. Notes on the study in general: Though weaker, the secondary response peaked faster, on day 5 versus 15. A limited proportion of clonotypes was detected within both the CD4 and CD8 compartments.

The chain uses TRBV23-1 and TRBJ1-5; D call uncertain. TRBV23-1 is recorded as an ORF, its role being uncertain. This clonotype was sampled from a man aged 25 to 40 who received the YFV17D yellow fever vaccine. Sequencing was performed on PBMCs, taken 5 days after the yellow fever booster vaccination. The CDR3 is CASRRYGINNQPQHF. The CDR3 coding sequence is TGCGCCAGCAGGCGGTACGGGATAAACAATCAGCCCCAGCATTTT.